The next 6 T cell receptor beta chains were all read from a single sample in a study of CD8 T cells in ankylosing spondylitis. TCRdb passed the 5' RACE reads through MiXCR, listing each CDR3 protein once. Among some 840,000 distinct CDR3 sequences listed, 10% to 15% were seen once. Study findings and constraints: Ankylosing spondylitis blood appeared to carry a characteristic TCR beta motif of roughly eight highly homologous variants.

These receptors have no known antigen. Material: blood, either unsorted or a sorted T cell fraction (not recorded which). All receptors derive from a male donor with ankylosing spondylitis.

This clonotype was observed a handful of times. The J gene is TRBJ1-6, the V gene TRBV6-1; no clear D gene. CDR3 size: 15 residues. CDR1 MNHNS and CDR2 SASEGT come from the germline V gene. Trimming stripped 1 base from V and 6 bases from J, with 10 bases between. The CDR3 DNA reads as TGTGCCAGCAGTGAAGGGTCCCAACGTAATTCACCCCTCCACTTT. It is translated as CASSEGSQRNSPLHF.

In its sample, this clonotype was seen a few times. The chain recombines TRBV28 with TRBJ1-4; 7 bases map to TRBD1. Germline V CDR1 and CDR2: MDHEN, SYDVKM. V dropped 6 bases and J dropped 10; count of bases not matched to a gene: 5. The CDR3 runs 12 residues. CDR3 sequence (DNA): TGTGCCAGCAGCCGGGACAGTCCAAAACTGTTTTTT. Translating it yields CASSRDSPKLFF.

V and J are TRBV3-1 and TRBJ2-1, with a tentative D call TRBD2 (6 bases). The CDR3 sequence is 15 residues long. Trimming pared 5 bases from V and 9 bases from J, leaving 20 bases between. Germline assignment: CDR1 LGHDT and CDR2 YNNKEL (reference sequence). CDR3 bases: TGTGCCAGCAGCAAGGACTATGTCCCCTCGCGTGAGCAGTTCTTC. Protein sequence: CASSKDYVPSREQFF.

The genes are TRBV24-1 and TRBJ2-5; 9 bases match TRBD1. CDR1 and CDR2 from the germline V gene are KGHDR and SFDVKD. The CDR3 runs 15 residues. Trimming took 6 bases from V and 4 from J; bases not matched to a gene: 8. This chain's CDR3 is CATSRGTGPRETQYF. CDR3 bases: TGTGCCACCAGTCGTGGGACAGGGCCAAGAGAGACCCAGTACTTC.

The rearrangement links TRBV5-1 to TRBJ2-1; 7 nucleotides line up with TRBD1. This CDR3 is built from 15 residues. The V gene end was trimmed by 0 bases and the J gene end by 3 bases; junction bases not matched to a gene: 3. In germline, CDR1 is SGHRS, CDR2 YFSETQ. This CDR3 reads CASSLGQGIYNEQFF. The DNA of the CDR3 is TGCGCCAGCAGCTTGGGACAGGGAATCTACAATGAGCAGTTCTTC.

Ten or more counts support this clonotype. The rearrangement joins TRBV6-4 to TRBJ2-1; 8 bases are a match to TRBD2. V gave up 5 bases and J gave up 6 bases; unmatched junction bases: 6. Germline V gene sequence: CDR1 MRHNA, CDR2 SNTAGT. The CDR3 spans 14 residues. CDR3: CASSKSGSTNEQFF. DNA for the CDR3: TGTGCCAGCAGTAAGAGCGGGAGTACCAATGAGCAGTTCTTC.